The source of this T cell receptor (beta chain) is a study of T cell repertoires in cytomegalovirus infection (dated by TCRdb to between 2019 and 2020). As for the study more broadly: Donor HLA type was relevant to the analysis, because carriage of CMV infection together with the matching HLA type was indicated by public TCR beta signatures.

The run used an Illumina HiSeq 1500. TCRdb applied fastp at Q25 and MiXCR to the public reads, then kept only in-frame beta chains. Here each entry gathers all rows of one CDR3 protein and keeps the most common genes and DNA. The sample table lists around 450,000 distinct CDR3 sequences, approximately 31% of them with a count of one. The top ten constitute around 15% of the sample. Regarding this clonotype: The antigen this receptor binds is unknown. No base quality values were provided; no much bigger clone lies one nucleotide off.

The germline V gene supplies CDR1 MRHNA and CDR2 SNTAGT. The CDR3 runs 13 amino acids, cysteine and phenylalanine included. Here the CDR3 DNA is all that survives: 39 bases in frame from base 1. At the junction V is shortened by 0 bases and J by 7 bases, with 7 bases in between. Here is what the overall study found, with its caveats: In both this cohort and an independent cohort of 352 donors, the cumulative frequency of public TCR beta family members distinguished carriers of CMV infection plus the relevant HLA type. The ex vivo response was dominated by HLA-C-restricted CMV-specific TCR beta clonotypes, which also provided the single most frequent clonotype in two of eight donors.

The sequence was obtained from a human donor in good health (CMV status not recorded). Some clones in this sample may be carry-over from other donors' samples. The sample taken for sequencing was PBMCs. This sequence uses TRBV6-4 and TRBJ1-5, with the D segment identity uncertain. The CDR3: CASSDSGMQPQHF. The DNA sequence is TGTGCCAGCAGTGACTCTGGGATGCAGCCCCAGCATTTT.